One sample yielded the 25 T cell receptor beta chains listed below, sequenced in a study of CD8 T cells in ankylosing spondylitis. From the 5' RACE reads, TCRdb called clonotypes with MiXCR, one entry per CDR3 protein. In the table there are around 250,000 distinct CDR3 sequences, about 20% of which are singletons. Sequences were obtained from blood, either unsorted or a sorted T cell fraction (not recorded which). The receptor set was obtained from a male donor with ankylosing spondylitis or in good health (not recorded which).

This clonotype was seen ten or more times. The chain links TRBV29-1 to TRBJ2-3; tentatively, D is TRBD1 or TRBD2 (5 bases each). The CDR3 loop spans 14 amino acids. CDR1 SQVTM and CDR2 ANQGSEA come from the germline V gene. V gave up 4 bases and J gave up 2 bases, with 13 bases separating them. The CDR3 reads CSVAASGTTDTQYF. The DNA for the CDR3 is TGCAGCGTTGCGGCCTCGGGGACCACAGATACGCAGTATTTT.

The chain is built from TRBV9 and TRBJ2-1, with 10 bases aligning to TRBD2. The CDR3 runs to 20 residues. Germline V gene lookup returns CDR1 SGDLS and CDR2 YYNGEE. Trimming removed 0 bases from V and 7 bases from J; junction bases left unmatched: 19. The chain's CDR3 is CASSVAGTGPSGRAFNEQFF. In DNA, the CDR3 is TGTGCCAGCAGCGTAGCTGGAACAGGGCCCAGCGGGAGGGCCTTTAATGAGCAGTTCTTC.

The chain recombines TRBV29-1 with TRBJ2-7; D not resolved. CDR3 size: 13 residues. Deletions cut 5 bases from V and 3 bases from J, with 14 bases between. Germline lookup yields CDR1 SQVTM and CDR2 ANQGSEA. The CDR3 bases are TGCAGCGTTCGCCCAACGGATCGCTACGAGCAGTACTTC. Encoded protein: CSVRPTDRYEQYF.

This clonotype was detected many times. The chain joins TRBV11-2 to TRBJ2-1; D unclear. The CDR3 sequence is 15 residues long. Trimming removed 8 bases at V and 0 bases at J, with 14 bases between. The germline V gene encodes CDR1 SGHAT and CDR2 FQNNGV. Here the CDR3 reads CASGHYYGSYNEQFF. CDR3 nucleotide sequence: TGTGCCAGCGGTCACTACTATGGCTCCTACAATGAGCAGTTCTTC. Combining the CDR3 with reference TRBV11-2 and TRBJ2-1 gives the whole variable domain EAGVAQSPRYKIIEKRQSVAFWCNPISGHATLYWYQQILGQGPKLLIQFQNNGVVDDSQLPKDRFSAERLKGVDSTLKIQPAKLEDSAVYLCASGHYYGSYNEQFFGPGTRLTVL.

This clonotype has just a few counts. The rearrangement links TRBV5-6 to TRBJ1-6; 8 bases line up with TRBD1. The germline V gene has CDR1 SGHDT and CDR2 YYEEEE. This CDR3 has 14 amino acids. With V trimmed by 0 bases and J by 14 bases, 7 bases remained unmatched. CDR3 sequence (DNA): TGTGCCAGCAGCTTGGACAGGGGGGGGAAGTCCCTCCACTTT. Encoded protein: CASSLDRGGKSLHF.

This clonotype showed up just a few times. The CDR3 reads CSVEGPTDTQYF. In DNA form, the CDR3 reads TGCAGCGTTGAAGGACCCACAGATACGCAGTATTTT. The rearrangement uses TRBV29-1 and TRBJ2-3; D not resolved. The CDR3 consists of 12 residues. Germline CDR1 is SQVTM and CDR2 is ANQGSEA. Trimming cost V 1 base and J 2 bases, with 4 bases left between them.

The chain recombines TRBV2 with TRBJ1-5, with D unclear. Trimming took off 7 bases at V and 3 bases at J, with 10 bases between the two ends. Germline loops: CDR1 SNHLY, CDR2 FYNNEI. The CDR3 contains 13 residues. The CDR3 protein is CASKRWVNQPQHF. As DNA, the CDR3 is TGTGCCAGCAAGCGATGGGTCAATCAGCCCCAGCATTTT.

This clonotype was recorded a few times. The chain has TRBV4-3 and TRBJ2-1; 7 bases are a match to TRBD2. V dropped 4 bases and J dropped 2; count of bases not matched to a gene: 8. Germline CDR1 LGHNA, CDR2 YSLEER. The CDR3 is 16 amino acids. The CDR3 loop reads CASSRGRGSPYNEQFF. The CDR3 DNA reads as TGCGCCAGCAGCCGCGGGCGGGGGTCCCCCTACAATGAGCAGTTCTTC.

The J gene is TRBJ2-7, the V gene TRBV21-1; TRBD2 is taken as the D call from the table, unchecked against the DNA. TRBV21-1 is an annotated pseudogene. The CDR3 is 17 residues long. The CDR3 coding sequence is TGTGCCAGCAGCAATCCTGAGCGGGAGGGAAGCTCCTACGAGCAGTACTTC. This encodes CASSNPEREGSSYEQYF.

The V call is TRBV11-2, the J call TRBJ2-3; tentative D call: TRBD2 (5 bases). The V end was cut by 3 bases, the J end by 6 bases, with 10 bases between. Germline lookup yields CDR1 SGHAT and CDR2 FQNNGV. This CDR3 comprises 13 residues. CDR3 nucleotide sequence: TGTGCCAGCAGCTTGAGCGGATGGGATACGCAGTATTTT. This translates into CASSLSGWDTQYF.

The rearrangement links TRBV12-5 to TRBJ2-2; a possible D gene is TRBD2 (5 bases). V lost 3 bases and J 1 base, leaving 18 bases between the germline ends. This CDR3 has 18 residues. In germline, CDR1 is LGHNT, CDR2 FRNRAP. The chain's CDR3 is CASGFQASRTENTGELFF. Here the CDR3 DNA reads TGTGCTAGTGGTTTCCAAGCTTCGCGGACTGAGAACACCGGGGAGCTGTTTTTT.

This chain joins TRBV12-3 or TRBV12-4 and TRBJ2-1; unclear D gene. V dropped 5 bases and J dropped 10 bases, with 9 bases sitting between them. CDR3 length: 11 amino acids. The CDR3 loop is CASSAPGEQFF. The CDR3 bases are TGTGCCAGCAGTGCCCCCGGGGAGCAGTTCTTC.

This clonotype has a count of ten or more. The rearrangement links TRBV5-1 to TRBJ1-1; no clear D. Trimming stripped 4 bases from V and 7 bases from J, with 8 bases between. Germline-derived CDR1 and CDR2 are SGHRS and YFSETQ. There are 11 residues in the CDR3. CDR3 in amino acids: CASSVGLEAFF. CDR3 coding DNA: TGCGCCAGCAGCGTCGGACTTGAAGCTTTCTTT.

The chain combines TRBV13 with TRBJ2-3, with 8 positions matching TRBD2. The germline gives CDR1 PRHDT, CDR2 FYEKMQ (reference sequence). The CDR3 sequence is 15 residues long. J gave up 3 bases and V 4 bases, and 6 bases lay outside the gene matches. Written as DNA, the CDR3 is TGTGCCAGCAGCTCTTGGGCTAGCGGGACAGATACGCAGTATTTT. Translated: CASSSWASGTDTQYF.

The chain links TRBV27 to TRBJ2-7; unclear D gene. CDR3 size: 14 residues. In germline, CDR1 is MNHEY, CDR2 SMNVEV (reference sequence). With 6 bases removed from V and 2 bases from J, the gap between germline ends came to 14 bases. For the CDR3, the DNA is TGTGCCAGCAGCGCAGCCTTGACAACCTACGAGCAGTACTTC. Translated: CASSAALTTYEQYF.

This clonotype was counted a few times. The chain is built from TRBV13 and TRBJ2-1; 9 bases line up with TRBD2. V trimming: 4 bases; J trimming: 9 bases; junction bases outside the gene matches: 7. Germline CDR1 and CDR2: PRHDT and FYEKMQ (reference sequence). The CDR3 is 14 amino acids. CDR3: CASSSGLAAFEQFF. The CDR3 bases are TGTGCCAGCAGCTCGGGACTAGCCGCTTTTGAGCAGTTCTTC.

This clonotype was seen at least ten times. This CDR3 reads CSARDQSYEQYF. CDR3 coding DNA: TGCAGTGCTAGAGATCAGTCCTACGAGCAGTACTTC. The V gene is TRBV20-1, the J gene TRBJ2-7; D uncertain. Germline loops: CDR1 DFQATT, CDR2 SNEGSKA (reference sequence). Trimming left V 0 bases short and J 1 base short, with 4 bases between. CDR3 length equals 12 residues.

This clonotype has a handful of counts. The chain is built from TRBV2 and TRBJ2-1; D is ambiguous. Germline CDR1 and CDR2: SNHLY and FYNNEI. CDR3 length: 10 amino acids. V was clipped by 4 bases and J by 8 bases, with 3 bases between them. The DNA for the CDR3 is TGTGCCAGCAGTGTCCATGAGCAGTTCTTC. It codes for CASSVHEQFF.

V usage is TRBV20-1 and J usage is TRBJ2-5, with 9 nucleotides matching TRBD1. Germline loops: CDR1 DFQATT, CDR2 SNEGSKA (reference sequence). There are 15 residues in the CDR3. J was trimmed by 5 bases and V by 5 bases; bases with no gene match: 12. CDR3 coding DNA: TGCAGTGCTTACGATTACAGGGGGCTATTGGAGACCCAGTACTTC. Translated, it gives CSAYDYRGLLETQYF.

This clonotype was counted at least ten times. The genes are TRBV5-4 and TRBJ1-2; 11 nucleotides align to TRBD1. From germline, CDR1 is SGHNT and CDR2 YYREEE (reference sequence). V lost 4 bases and J lost 4; bases outside the gene matches: 12. CDR3 length: 17 residues. CDR3 sequence (DNA): TGTGCCAGCAGCACCGGGACAGGGGGACCCCTCAGCTATGGCTACACCTTC. This sequence encodes CASSTGTGGPLSYGYTF.

This clonotype showed up many times. V gene TRBV12-3 or TRBV12-4 combines with J gene TRBJ2-3, with D perhaps TRBD1 or TRBD2 (5 bases each). The CDR3 totals 15 residues. V lost 6 bases and J lost 4, with 17 bases in between. The CDR3 here is CASSSPGPTADTQYF. The CDR3 bases are TGTGCCAGCAGCTCACCGGGACCTACGGCAGATACGCAGTATTTT.

This clonotype was counted only a few times. The chain uses TRBV6-1 and TRBJ2-1; tentatively, D is TRBD1 (6 bases). This CDR3 is built from 13 residues. Germline V lookup: CDR1 MNHNS, CDR2 SASEGT. V shed 7 bases and J shed 4 bases, with 11 bases lying between them. CDR3 region: CASTEGGYNEQFF. CDR3 nucleotides: TGTGCCAGCACCGAAGGGGGATACAATGAGCAGTTCTTC.

V gene TRBV7-9 combines with J gene TRBJ2-7, with D possibly being TRBD1 (5 bases). CDR1 is SEHNR, CDR2 FQNEAQ, per germline (reference sequence). V lost 5 bases to trimming and J lost 2 bases, with 10 bases between them. The CDR3 extends over 13 amino acids. CDR3 bases: TGTGCCAGCAGCGCGGACACACCCTACGAGCAGTACTTC. It translates to CASSADTPYEQYF.

At least ten counts were recorded for this clonotype. The chain recombines TRBV7-9 with TRBJ1-6, with TRBD1 identical over 11 bases. The length of the CDR3 is 14 residues. V lost 5 bases and J lost 9; bases outside the gene matches: 3. CDR1 is SEHNR and CDR2 is FQNEAQ in the germline V gene (reference sequence). The CDR3 DNA reads TGTGCCAGCAGCGACGGACAGGGGGCTTCACCCCTCCACTTT. The encoded protein is CASSDGQGASPLHF.

This chain connects TRBV7-8 to TRBJ2-7; the D gene could be TRBD1 or TRBD2 (5 bases each). With 5 bases removed from V and 2 bases from J, the gap between germline ends came to 19 bases. This CDR3 region has 16 residues. CDR1 is SGHVS, CDR2 FQNEAQ, per germline. In DNA form, the CDR3 reads TGTGCCAGCAGCCCTATTTGGAGGACATTCACCTACGAGCAGTACTTC. Translated, it gives CASSPIWRTFTYEQYF.